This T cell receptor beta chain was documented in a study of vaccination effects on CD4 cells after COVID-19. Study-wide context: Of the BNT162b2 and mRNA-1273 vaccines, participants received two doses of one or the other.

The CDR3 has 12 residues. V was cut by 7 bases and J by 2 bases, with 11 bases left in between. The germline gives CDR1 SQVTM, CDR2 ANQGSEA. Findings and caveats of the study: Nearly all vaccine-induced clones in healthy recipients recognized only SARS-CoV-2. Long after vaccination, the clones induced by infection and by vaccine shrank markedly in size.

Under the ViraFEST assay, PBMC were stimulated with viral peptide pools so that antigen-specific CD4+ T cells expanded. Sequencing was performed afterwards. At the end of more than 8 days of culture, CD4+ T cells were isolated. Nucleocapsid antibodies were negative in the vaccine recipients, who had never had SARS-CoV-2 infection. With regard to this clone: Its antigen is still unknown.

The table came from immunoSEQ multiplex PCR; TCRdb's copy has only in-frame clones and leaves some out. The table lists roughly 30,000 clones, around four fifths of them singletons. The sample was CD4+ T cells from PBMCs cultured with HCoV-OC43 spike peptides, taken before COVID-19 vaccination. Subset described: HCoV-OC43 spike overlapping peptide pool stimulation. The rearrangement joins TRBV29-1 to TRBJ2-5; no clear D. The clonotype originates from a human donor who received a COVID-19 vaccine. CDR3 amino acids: CSAAASQETQYF. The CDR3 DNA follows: TGCAGCGCCGCGGCTTCTCAAGAGACCCAGTACTTC.